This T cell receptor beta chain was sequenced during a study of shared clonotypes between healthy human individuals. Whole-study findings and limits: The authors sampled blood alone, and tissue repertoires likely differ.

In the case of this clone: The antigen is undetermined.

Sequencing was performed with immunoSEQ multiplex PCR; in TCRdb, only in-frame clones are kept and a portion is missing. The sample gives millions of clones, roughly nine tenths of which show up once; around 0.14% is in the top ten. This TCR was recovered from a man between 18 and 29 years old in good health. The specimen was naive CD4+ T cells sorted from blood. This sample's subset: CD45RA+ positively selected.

CDR3 residues: CASSFPHADTQYF. CDR3 in DNA: TGTGCCAGCAGCTTTCCCCACGCAGATACGCAGTATTTT. V is TRBV5-4 and J is TRBJ2-3; D is ambiguous. CDR3 size: 13 residues. Germline V gives CDR1 SGHNT, CDR2 YYREEE (reference sequence). V was trimmed by 2 bases and J by 4 bases, leaving 8 bases between them.